These 27 T cell receptor beta chains share one sample of origin, sequenced in a study of T cell repertoires in cytomegalovirus infection. TCRdb itself ran the reads through MiXCR, one entry per CDR3 protein. Of a few hundred thousand distinct CDR3 sequences listed, roughly 13% are singletons. The source material was PBMCs. These receptors all stem from a human donor in good health (CMV status not recorded). Some clones in this sample may be carry-over from other donors' samples.

This clonotype has at least ten counts. V is TRBV7-2 and J is TRBJ1-4, with D unclear. The CDR3 runs to 14 residues. V was clipped by 5 bases and J by 2 bases, with 9 bases between them. Germline CDR1 SGHTA, CDR2 FQGNSA. The CDR3 DNA reads TGTGCCAGCAGCCCAGCCGCTACTAATGAAAAACTGTTTTTT. It specifies CASSPAATNEKLFF.

This clonotype was seen repeatedly, ten times or more. V gene TRBV7-8 combines with J gene TRBJ2-2; weak D call: TRBD2 (5 bases). Trimming took 3 bases from V and 1 from J, leaving 6 bases between them. The CDR3 contains 14 residues. The germline V gene has CDR1 SGHVS and CDR2 FQNEAQ. This CDR3 reads CASSLRVNTGELFF. The DNA for the CDR3 is TGTGCCAGCAGCTTGAGGGTGAACACCGGGGAGCTGTTTTTT.

This clonotype came up once. This chain joins TRBV20-1 and TRBJ1-1, with a weak D call TRBD1 (5 bases). Trimming took 6 bases from V and 11 from J, leaving 22 bases between them. This CDR3 region has 13 residues. CDR1 and CDR2 (germline): DFQATT, SNEGSKA (reference sequence). The CDR3 reads CSAEASESGFAFF. CDR3 nucleotides: TGCAGTGCAGAGGCCTCGGAATCAGGGTTCGCTTTCTTT.

The chain joins TRBV6-4 to TRBJ2-3; possibly TRBD2 for D (7 bases). From germline, CDR1 is MRHNA and CDR2 SNTAGT. CDR3 length equals 14 residues. V lost 6 bases and J 5 bases, leaving 15 bases between the germline ends. CDR3 nucleotide sequence: TGTGCCAGCAGCCCCGGGGGGCCGGGAGATACGCAGTATTTT. This translates into CASSPGGPGDTQYF.

This clonotype was detected ten times or more. V usage is TRBV7-2 and J usage is TRBJ2-7, with D tentatively TRBD1 (5 bases). With 5 bases removed from V and 6 bases from J, the gap between germline ends came to 17 bases. The CDR3 extends over 14 amino acids. Germline V lookup: CDR1 SGHTA, CDR2 FQGNSA. CDR3 sequence: CASSHRTGQIEQYF. CDR3 coding DNA: TGTGCCAGCAGCCACAGGACGGGTCAGATCGAGCAGTACTTC.

This clonotype was seen repeatedly, ten times or more. CDR3 loop: CASSLRDYGYTF. The DNA of the CDR3 is TGTGCCAGCAGTTTAAGGGACTATGGCTACACCTTC. The V call is TRBV12-3 or TRBV12-4, the J call TRBJ1-2; no clear D gene. The CDR3 sequence is 12 residues long. V was trimmed by 2 bases and J by 3 bases, leaving 4 bases between them.

About this clonotype itself: A much larger clone differs by one base, so this may be a read error. The chain recombines TRBV6-2 or TRBV6-3 with TRBJ1-5, with 7 bases matching TRBD1. V lost 5 bases to trimming and J lost 11 bases; unmatched junction nucleotides: 9. The germline CDR1 and CDR2 sequences are MNHEY and SVGEGT. CDR3 length: 13 residues. CDR3 protein: CASSRQGVATQHF. CDR3 bases: TGTGCCAGCAGTCGACAGGGAGTAGCGACCCAGCATTTT.

V is TRBV5-1 and J is TRBJ2-5, with 9 bases that match TRBD1. Germline V gene data show CDR1 as SGHRS and CDR2 as YFSETQ. Losses at the gene ends were 3 bases for V and 4 bases for J; bases not matched to a gene: 10. The CDR3 runs to 16 residues. The CDR3 reads CASSSPGQGLAETQYF. The CDR3 DNA follows: TGCGCCAGCAGCTCGCCGGGACAGGGACTGGCAGAGACCCAGTACTTC.

This chain uses TRBV28 with TRBJ2-3, with TRBD2 identical over 7 bases. V lost 2 bases and J lost 2; bases outside the gene matches: 4. Germline assignment: CDR1 MDHEN and CDR2 SYDVKM. The CDR3 length is 15 residues. Here the CDR3 DNA reads TGTGCCAGCAGTTTACCGGCGGGAGTCACAGATACGCAGTATTTT. It translates to CASSLPAGVTDTQYF.

This clonotype was observed a few times. This chain joins TRBV6-2 or TRBV6-3 and TRBJ2-5; TRBD1 aligns across 9 bases. The trim removed 0 bases at V and 3 bases at J, leaving 5 bases unmatched. CDR3 size: 16 residues. Germline V gene data show CDR1 as MNHEY and CDR2 as SVGEGT. For the CDR3, the DNA is TGTGCCAGCAGTTACTCGGGACAGGGCGTCGAAGAGACCCAGTACTTC. As protein: CASSYSGQGVEETQYF.

This clonotype was found many times. The rearrangement joins TRBV6-6 to TRBJ2-3; 12 bases match TRBD2. The CDR3 has 16 amino acids. After removal of 5 bases from V and 2 bases from J, the junction contained 5 bases not matched to a gene. Germline V gene lookup returns CDR1 MNHNY and CDR2 SVGAGI (reference sequence). This chain's CDR3 is CASSVRTSGDTDTQYF. The CDR3 nucleotides are TGTGCCAGCAGTGTCCGGACTAGCGGGGACACAGATACGCAGTATTTT.

This clonotype was observed at least ten times. This sequence joins TRBV7-2 and TRBJ2-2, with 10 bases aligning to TRBD2. After removal of 6 bases from V and 7 bases from J, the junction contained 8 bases not matched to a gene. The germline CDR1 and CDR2 sequences are SGHTA and FQGNSA. This CDR3 comprises 15 residues. DNA of the CDR3: TGTGCCAGCAGTACTAGCGGGAAGGTTATCGGGGAGCTGTTTTTT. Protein sequence: CASSTSGKVIGELFF.

Only a few counts were recorded for this clonotype. This chain links TRBV2 with TRBJ2-7, with D uncertain. The CDR3 has 10 residues. Germline CDR1 is SNHLY and CDR2 is FYNNEI. Trimming stripped 6 bases from V and 7 bases from J, with 7 bases between. The CDR3 coding sequence is TGTGCCAGCAGGAACGGGGAGCAGTACTTC. Translating gives CASRNGEQYF.

The sample holds a few counts of this clonotype. DNA of the CDR3: TGTGCCAGTAGTATAGATTTCGTCCCCGACAGGATCTACGAGCAGTACTTC. It is translated as CASSIDFVPDRIYEQYF. This rearrangement joins TRBV19 to TRBJ2-7; D is perhaps TRBD1 (6 bases). V was clipped by 0 bases and J by 3 bases, with 18 bases between them. In germline, CDR1 is LNHDA, CDR2 SQIVND (reference sequence). The CDR3 runs to 17 residues.

This clonotype was detected many times. The chain recombines TRBV20-1 with TRBJ1-2; D possibly corresponds to TRBD1 (5 bases). The ends were cut back, 3 bases at V and 4 bases at J, with 18 bases in the middle. CDR3 length equals 15 residues. Looked up from germline, CDR1 is DFQATT and CDR2 is SNEGSKA (reference sequence). The CDR3: CSARDTEFVGYGYTF. The CDR3, as DNA: TGCAGTGCTAGGGACACCGAGTTCGTGGGCTATGGCTACACCTTC.

This clonotype was picked up a small number of times. The chain uses TRBV28 and TRBJ2-7, with 11 bases matching TRBD2. The CDR3 length is 15 residues. Looked up from germline, CDR1 is MDHEN and CDR2 is SYDVKM. Losses at the gene ends were 5 bases for V and 7 bases for J; bases not matched to a gene: 10. The CDR3 here is CASSRHLAGGREQYF. The DNA for the CDR3 is TGTGCCAGCAGTCGCCACCTAGCGGGAGGCCGAGAGCAGTACTTC.

The sample holds many counts of this clonotype. V and J are TRBV7-2 and TRBJ2-7; 8 bases are a match to TRBD1. The J segment lost 4 bases and the V segment lost 3 bases, leaving 5 bases of the junction unmatched. Germline lookup yields CDR1 SGHTA and CDR2 FQGNSA. The length of the CDR3 is 14 residues. CDR3 in DNA: TGTGCCAGCAGCTTTTGGACAGGGTCGTACGAGCAGTACTTC. Residues: CASSFWTGSYEQYF.

The rearrangement uses TRBV19 and TRBJ2-2; TRBD1 matches at 8 bases. Germline CDR1 LNHDA, CDR2 SQIVND (reference sequence). After removal of 6 bases from V and 0 bases from J, the junction contained 3 bases not matched to a gene. This CDR3 spans 15 amino acids. The CDR3 sequence is CASRPGGSNTGELFF. CDR3 coding DNA: TGTGCCAGTAGGCCAGGGGGCTCGAACACCGGGGAGCTGTTTTTT. Full variable domain (remainder filled in from reference TRBV19 and TRBJ2-2): DGGITQSPKYLFRKEGQNVTLSCEQNLNHDAMYWYRQDPGQGLRLIYYSQIVNDFQKGDIAEGYSVSREKKESFPLTVTSAQKNPTAFYLCASRPGGSNTGELFFGEGSRLTVL.

The rearrangement links TRBV20-1 to TRBJ1-1; D is unclear. V was cut by 6 bases and J by 5 bases, with 13 bases left in between. This CDR3 contains 12 residues. Per germline, CDR1 DFQATT and CDR2 SNEGSKA (reference sequence). CDR3 residues: CSAPGPGTEAFF. CDR3 bases: TGCAGTGCCCCGGGCCCGGGGACTGAAGCTTTCTTT.

This clonotype appeared a few times. This chain uses TRBV29-1 with TRBJ1-1, with TRBD1 matching 8 bases. In germline, CDR1 is SQVTM, CDR2 ANQGSEA. CDR3 length equals 15 residues. The V gene end was trimmed by 7 bases and the J gene end by 1 base; junction bases not matched to a gene: 11. In DNA form, the CDR3 reads TGCAGCGCCCCTGAGCAGGGGGCGGCGAACACTGAAGCTTTCTTT. Translating gives CSAPEQGAANTEAFF. Combining the CDR3 with reference TRBV29-1 and TRBJ1-1 gives the whole variable domain SAVISQKPSRDICQRGTSLTIQCQVDSQVTMMFWYRQQPGQSLTLIATANQGSEATYESGFVIDKFPISRPNLTFSTLTVSNMSPEDSSIYLCSAPEQGAANTEAFFGQGTRLTVV.

In its sample, this clonotype was seen many times. The chain joins TRBV15 to TRBJ2-7; TRBD2 is a possible D gene (7 bases). CDR1 is LNHNV, CDR2 YYDKDF, per germline (reference sequence). The CDR3 sequence is 14 residues long. V was pared by 3 bases and J by 3 bases, with 12 bases between. The CDR3 loop is CATSRGGGFYEQYF. The CDR3 nucleotides read TGTGCCACCAGCAGGGGGGGGGGCTTCTACGAGCAGTACTTC. The whole variable domain, remainder taken from reference TRBV15 and TRBJ2-7, is DAMVIQNPRYQVTQFGKPVTLSCSQTLNHNVMYWYQQKSSQAPKLLFHYYDKDFNNEADTPDNFQSRRPNTSFCFLDIRSPGLGDTAMYLCATSRGGGFYEQYFGPGTRLTVT.

The sample holds many counts of this clonotype. The rearrangement links TRBV7-2 to TRBJ2-3; tentative D call: TRBD2 (5 bases). Per germline, CDR1 SGHTA and CDR2 FQGNSA. This CDR3 has 15 residues. Trimming stripped 1 base from V and 7 bases from J, with 15 bases between. CDR3 DNA: TGTGCCAGCAGCTTAGGCGGGCCAGGTCGAAATACGCAGTATTTT. Encoded protein: CASSLGGPGRNTQYF. Full variable domain (rest looked up from reference TRBV7-2 and TRBJ2-3): GAGVSQSPSNKVTEKGKDVELRCDPISGHTALYWYRQSLGQGLEFLIYFQGNSAPDKSGLPSDRFSAERTGGSVSTLTIQRTQQEDSAVYLCASSLGGPGRNTQYFGPGTRLTVL.

This chain connects TRBV6-5 to TRBJ2-7; 9 positions match TRBD1. CDR3 size: 13 residues. Trimming cost V 6 bases and J 7 bases; bases outside gene matches: 7. Germline values: CDR1 MNHEY, CDR2 SVGAGI. CDR3 coding DNA: TGTGCCAGCAGAAAACAGGGGGCGAGGGAGCAGTACTTC. The encoded protein is CASRKQGAREQYF.

This rearrangement joins TRBV7-6 to TRBJ2-3; TRBD1 is a possible D gene (5 bases). The CDR3 runs 17 residues. The germline CDR1 and CDR2 sequences are SGHVS and FNYEAQ. The V and J ends lost 5 bases and 5 bases respectively, with 23 bases between them. The CDR3 bases are TGTGCCAGCAGCGCCCATCCCTCCCGACAGTTCGGAGATACGCAGTATTTT. Amino acid sequence: CASSAHPSRQFGDTQYF.

The CDR3 DNA is TGTGCCACCAGCAGAGATCAACCAGGGGGTGGAAACACCATATATTTT. Residues: CATSRDQPGGGNTIYF. The J gene is TRBJ1-3, the V gene TRBV15; 7 positions match TRBD1. Germline V CDR1 and CDR2: LNHNV, YYDKDF (reference sequence). The J segment lost 3 bases and the V segment lost 0 bases, leaving 5 bases of the junction unmatched. The CDR3 has 16 amino acids.

V gene TRBV27 combines with J gene TRBJ2-1; D gene uncertain. The CDR3 runs to 16 residues. The V end was cut by 6 bases, the J end by 0 bases, with 15 bases between. Germline loops: CDR1 MNHEY, CDR2 SMNVEV (reference sequence). The CDR3 here is CASSLEWGYSYNEQFF. For the CDR3, the DNA is TGTGCCAGCAGCCTGGAGTGGGGTTACTCCTACAATGAGCAGTTCTTC.

This clonotype was seen many times. V and J are TRBV20-1 and TRBJ2-5; a possible D gene is TRBD2 (6 bases). Trimming removed 6 bases from V and 5 bases from J, with 13 bases in between. There are 12 residues in the CDR3. Germline assignment: CDR1 DFQATT and CDR2 SNEGSKA (reference sequence). Here the CDR3 reads CSARLASETQYF. CDR3 bases: TGCAGTGCACGGCTAGCGTCGGAGACCCAGTACTTC.